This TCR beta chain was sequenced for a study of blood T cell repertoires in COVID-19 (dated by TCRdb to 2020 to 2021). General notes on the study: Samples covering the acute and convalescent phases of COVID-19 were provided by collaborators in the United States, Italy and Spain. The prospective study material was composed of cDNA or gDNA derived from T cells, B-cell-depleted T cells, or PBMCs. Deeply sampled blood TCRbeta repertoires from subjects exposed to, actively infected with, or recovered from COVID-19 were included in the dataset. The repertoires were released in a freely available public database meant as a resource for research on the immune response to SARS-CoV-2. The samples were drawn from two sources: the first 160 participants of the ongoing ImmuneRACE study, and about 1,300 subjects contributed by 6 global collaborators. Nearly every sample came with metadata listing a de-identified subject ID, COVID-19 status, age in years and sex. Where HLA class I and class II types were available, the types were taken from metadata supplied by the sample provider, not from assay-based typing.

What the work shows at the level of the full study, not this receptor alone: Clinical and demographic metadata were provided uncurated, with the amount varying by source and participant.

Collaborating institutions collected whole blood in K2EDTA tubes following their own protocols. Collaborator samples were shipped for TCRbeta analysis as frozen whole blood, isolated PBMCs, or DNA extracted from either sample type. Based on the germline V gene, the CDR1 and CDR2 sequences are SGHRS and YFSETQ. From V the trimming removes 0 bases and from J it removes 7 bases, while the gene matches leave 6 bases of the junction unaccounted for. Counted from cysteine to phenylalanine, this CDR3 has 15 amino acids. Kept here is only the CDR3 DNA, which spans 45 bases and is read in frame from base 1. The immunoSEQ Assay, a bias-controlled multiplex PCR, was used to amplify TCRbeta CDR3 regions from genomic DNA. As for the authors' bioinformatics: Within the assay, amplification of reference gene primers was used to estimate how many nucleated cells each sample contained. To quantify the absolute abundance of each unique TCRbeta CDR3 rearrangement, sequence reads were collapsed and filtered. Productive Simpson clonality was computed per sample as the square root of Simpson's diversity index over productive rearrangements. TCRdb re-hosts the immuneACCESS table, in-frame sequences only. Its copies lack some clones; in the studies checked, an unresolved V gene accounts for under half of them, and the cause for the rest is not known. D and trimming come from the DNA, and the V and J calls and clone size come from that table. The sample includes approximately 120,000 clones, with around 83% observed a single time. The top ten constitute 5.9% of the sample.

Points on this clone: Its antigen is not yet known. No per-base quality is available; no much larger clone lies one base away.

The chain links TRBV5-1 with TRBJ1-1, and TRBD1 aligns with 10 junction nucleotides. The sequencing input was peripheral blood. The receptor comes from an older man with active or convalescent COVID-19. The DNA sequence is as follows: TGCGCCAGCAGCTTGGCCGGGACAGGGGTTGGTGAAGCTTTCTTT. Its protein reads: CASSLAGTGVGEAFF.